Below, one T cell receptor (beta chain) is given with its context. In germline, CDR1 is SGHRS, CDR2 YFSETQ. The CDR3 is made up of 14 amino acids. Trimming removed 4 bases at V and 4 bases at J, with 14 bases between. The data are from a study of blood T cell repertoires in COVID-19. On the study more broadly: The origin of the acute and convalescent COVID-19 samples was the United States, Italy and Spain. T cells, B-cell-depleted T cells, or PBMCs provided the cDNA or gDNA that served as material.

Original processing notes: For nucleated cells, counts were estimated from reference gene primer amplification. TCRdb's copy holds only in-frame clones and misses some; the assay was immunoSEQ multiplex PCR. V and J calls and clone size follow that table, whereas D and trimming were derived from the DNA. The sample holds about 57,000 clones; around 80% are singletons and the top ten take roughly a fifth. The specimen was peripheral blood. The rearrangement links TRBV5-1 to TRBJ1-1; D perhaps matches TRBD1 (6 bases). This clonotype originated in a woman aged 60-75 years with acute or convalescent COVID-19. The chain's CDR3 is CASSQQGSGTEAFF. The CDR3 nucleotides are TGCGCCAGCAGCCAACAGGGTTCCGGCACTGAAGCTTTCTTT.